This T cell receptor (beta chain) appears in the sequencing data of a study of T cell responses to AZD1222 COVID-19 vaccine. The table came from immunoSEQ multiplex PCR; TCRdb's copy has only in-frame clones and leaves some out. Of around 140,000 clones in the sample, 91% were seen once. The V segment lost 4 bases and the J segment 4 bases; nucleotides outside the gene matches: 2. The CDR3 has 15 residues. Germline values: CDR1 SGHTA, CDR2 FQGTGA. The material was peripheral blood, obtained 28 days after the second AZD1222 dose. The chain combines TRBV7-3 with TRBJ2-3; 13 bases match TRBD2. The clonotype was recovered from an adult who received the AZD1222 COVID-19 vaccine. CDR3 in DNA: TGTGCCAGCAGCTACGGACTAGCGGGGGCAGATACGCAGTATTTT. Its translation is CASSYGLAGADTQYF.